The subject of this entry is one T cell receptor beta chain. Its antigen is still unknown. This sample is part of a study of brain T cells in children with intractable seizures. Regarding the study as a whole: HCMV serostatus was not known, and viral specificity came from CDR3 similarity only.

Time point indicated: blood from clinic visit 5 months post-surgery; TSC patient then seizure free. Surgery cases with the highest brain T cell transcript signatures were chosen for sequencing. This table comes from immunoSEQ multiplex PCR, and its TCRdb copy is limited to in-frame clones, with some not included. The sample contains 340,000 or so clones, 93% of which appear only once. The origin of this receptor is a boy younger than two with tuberous sclerosis and intractable seizures. Sequences were derived from peripheral blood, sampled 4 to 6 months after surgery.

CDR3 nucleotides: TGTGCCAGCAAGCGCTGGCGGGAGGGCCTCTACGAGCAGTACTTC. Its translation: CASKRWREGLYEQYF. This chain connects TRBV6-5 to TRBJ2-7, with TRBD2 matching 9 bases. The CDR3 runs 15 residues. In germline, CDR1 is MNHEY, CDR2 SVGAGI. J was trimmed by 3 bases and V by 7 bases; bases with no gene match: 10.